This T cell receptor (beta chain) was retrieved from a study of blood T cell repertoires in COVID-19. The method was immunoSEQ multiplex PCR; TCRdb's version includes in-frame clones alone and lacks a portion of them. The data show some 100,000 clones, about 90% seen once. V was trimmed by 3 bases and J by 3 bases, leaving 9 bases between them. In germline, CDR1 is KGHSH, CDR2 LQKENI. The CDR3 spans 13 residues. The sequencing input was peripheral blood. The sequence was obtained from a human donor with active COVID-19. The donor label of this sample is uncertain. The V gene is TRBV18, the J gene TRBJ2-7, with D possibly matching TRBD1 (6 bases). CDR3 DNA sequence: TGTGCCAGCTCACCGGGGGCAAACTACGAGCAGTACTTC. Translating it yields CASSPGANYEQYF.